Presented here are 27 T cell receptor beta chains from one specimen sequenced in a study of T cells in Graves' hyperthyroidism and ophthalmopathy. What was amplified from RNA transcripts were TCR beta CDR3 regions. First-round RT-PCR with HTBI primers amplified the TCR CDR3 region. TCRdb reprocessed the multiplex PCR reads with MiXCR, giving one entry per CDR3 protein. The top ten hold about 7% of the sample, which has about 600,000 distinct CDR3 sequences, 13% to 15% seen once. Sample: blood. The receptors originated from a woman aged 18-30 years with Graves' ophthalmopathy.

This chain connects TRBV6-2 or TRBV6-3 to TRBJ1-5; no firm D call. The germline V gene has CDR1 MNHEY and CDR2 SVGEGT. The CDR3 spans 16 residues. Between the trimmed V and J ends, which lost 4 bases and 2 bases, there was a span of 15 bases. CDR3 protein: CASSSHWARGNQPQHF. In DNA, the CDR3 is TGTGCCAGCAGTTCCCACTGGGCGAGGGGCAATCAGCCCCAGCATTTT.

Points on this clonotype: A much larger clonotype is one base distant, so this may be a read error. The genes are TRBV28 and TRBJ1-2; 8 nucleotides match TRBD1. The CDR3 is 14 amino acids. Germline loops: CDR1 MDHEN, CDR2 SYDVKM. Trimming at V came to 6 bases and at J to 5 bases, leaving 8 bases not matched to a gene. This CDR3 is CASRVDRERYGYTF. The CDR3 DNA follows: TGTGCCAGCAGGGTGGACAGGGAACGTTATGGCTACACCTTC.

The gene calls are TRBV20-1 and TRBJ2-3; maybe TRBD2 (6 bases). Trimming removed 3 bases at V and 3 bases at J, with 16 bases between. The length of the CDR3 is 15 residues. CDR1 is DFQATT, CDR2 SNEGSKA, per germline (reference sequence). CDR3: CSARGTGEVTDTQYF. The CDR3 DNA sequence: TGCAGTGCTAGGGGGACTGGAGAGGTTACAGATACGCAGTATTTT.

As to this clonotype: At one end the junction does not follow the germline gene, possibly because of a read error. The chain has TRBV4-1 and TRBJ2-5; 12 bases are a match to TRBD2. CDR1 and CDR2 from the germline V gene are MGHRA and YSYEKL. The CDR3 sequence is 17 residues long. The CDR3 DNA reads as TGTGCCAGCAGCCTCGGCCCTAGCGGGAGGGCCGAAGAGACCCAGTACTTC. It yields the protein CASSLGPSGRAEETQYF.

At least ten counts were recorded for this clonotype. J is TRBJ2-1 and V is TRBV30; no clear D gene. CDR1 GTSNPN and CDR2 SVGIG come from the germline V gene (reference sequence). V lost 5 bases, J lost 5 bases, and 7 bases lay in between. The CDR3 is made up of 11 amino acids. CDR3 protein: CAWDINNEQFF. In nucleotides, the CDR3 is TGTGCCTGGGATATAAACAATGAGCAGTTCTTC.

This clonotype was observed at least ten times. The chain recombines TRBV24-1 with TRBJ1-2; D is ambiguous. This CDR3 region has 11 residues. The V gene's germline CDR1 is KGHDR and CDR2 SFDVKD. Trimming removed 5 bases from V and 8 bases from J, with 8 bases in between. CDR3 region: CATSGEVGYTF. The CDR3 DNA sequence: TGTGCCACCAGTGGGGAGGTGGGCTACACCTTC.

Worth noting for this clonotype: One end of the junction is discordant with germline, which a read error may explain. J is TRBJ2-1 and V is TRBV7-9, with a weak D call TRBD2 (6 bases). This CDR3 comprises 15 residues. Germline V lookup: CDR1 SEHNR, CDR2 FQNEAQ (reference sequence). The CDR3 region is CASSYEGRKRAEQFF. As DNA, the CDR3 is TGCGCCAGCAGCTATGAAGGACGGAAGCGGGCTGAGCAGTTCTTC.

Many counts were recorded for this clonotype. CDR3 in DNA: TGTGTATCACAAGCGGGAGTCCAGATAGGTGAGCAGTTCTTC. It yields the protein CVSQAGVQIGEQFF. V is TRBV12-3 or TRBV12-4 and J is TRBJ2-1; 8 nucleotides agree with TRBD2. CDR3 length: 14 residues.

A note on this clonotype: A much larger clone lies one base from this, so it may be a read error. V gene TRBV20-1 combines with J gene TRBJ1-6; D might be TRBD1 (5 bases). Germline V gene lookup returns CDR1 DFQATT and CDR2 SNEGSKA (reference sequence). The V end was cut by 2 bases, the J end by 10 bases, with 15 bases between. The CDR3 runs to 14 residues. The CDR3 DNA is TGCAGTGCTAGATTGAGGGGTATCCGCTCACCCCTCCACTTT. As protein: CSARLRGIRSPLHF.

This clonotype was seen repeatedly, ten times or more. The rearrangement uses TRBV7-9 and TRBJ2-7; the D gene is possibly TRBD2 (7 bases). With 5 bases removed from V and 2 bases from J, the gap between germline ends came to 13 bases. This CDR3 is 14 amino acids long. CDR1 and CDR2 from the germline V gene are SEHNR and FQNEAQ (reference sequence). CDR3: CASSERDNTYEQYF. CDR3 sequence (DNA): TGTGCCAGCAGCGAGCGGGACAATACCTACGAGCAGTACTTC.

In regard to this clonotype: Just one base apart from a much larger clone, this may be a read error. This rearrangement joins TRBV18 to TRBJ2-5, with TRBD1 matching over 9 bases. The CDR3 length is 15 residues. V lost 8 bases, J lost 5 bases, and 12 bases stayed unmatched. CDR1 and CDR2 from the germline V gene are KGHSH and LQKENI. This CDR3 reads CASPPGQGLAETQYF. DNA for the CDR3: TGTGCCAGCCCCCCTGGACAGGGGCTAGCGGAGACCCAGTACTTC.

This clonotype was seen only a few times. The CDR3 reads CASSPPGQGALGANVLTF. DNA of the CDR3: TGTGCCAGCAGCCCACCGGGACAGGGGGCGCTAGGGGCCAACGTCCTGACTTTC. This chain links TRBV4-2 with TRBJ2-6; 12 nucleotides line up with TRBD1. This CDR3 is built from 18 residues. Germline V gene sequence: CDR1 LGHNA, CDR2 YNFKEQ. V lost 4 bases, J lost 4 bases, and 8 bases stayed unmatched.

This clonotype has a handful of counts. The chain uses TRBV9 and TRBJ2-1; 9 positions agree with TRBD2. Unmatched junction bases numbered 6, after V lost 5 bases and J lost 3 bases. Germline V lookup: CDR1 SGDLS, CDR2 YYNGEE. The CDR3 runs to 15 residues. The CDR3 loop is CASSESSGNYNEQFF. Here the CDR3 DNA reads TGTGCCAGCAGTGAATCTAGCGGGAACTACAATGAGCAGTTCTTC.

In this sample, this clonotype turned up many times. V and J are TRBV28 and TRBJ1-2; 7 positions match TRBD1. The CDR3 extends over 14 amino acids. Germline CDR1 is MDHEN and CDR2 is SYDVKM. V dropped 6 bases and J dropped 5; count of bases not matched to a gene: 9. The CDR3 spells CASRTVDRPYGYTF. The CDR3 DNA reads as TGTGCCAGCAGAACCGTGGACAGGCCATATGGCTACACCTTC.

This sequence joins TRBV7-3 and TRBJ1-1, with 8 bases lining up with TRBD1. Germline lookup yields CDR1 SGHTA and CDR2 FQGTGA. The J segment lost 6 bases and the V segment lost 5 bases, leaving 5 bases of the junction unmatched. This CDR3 spans 13 amino acids. In DNA, the CDR3 is TGTGCCAGCAGCACGGACAGGGATTCTGAAGCTTTCTTT. This sequence encodes CASSTDRDSEAFF.

The table lists this clonotype with many counts. The gene calls are TRBV6-2 or TRBV6-3 and TRBJ1-2, with 12 bases identical to TRBD1. V gave up 7 bases and J gave up 4 bases; unmatched junction bases: 7. The CDR3 length is 15 residues. Germline values: CDR1 MNHEY, CDR2 SVGEGT. The CDR3 DNA reads as TGTGCCAGCACTCGGGACAGGGGGCTTGTCTATGGCTACACCTTC. Translation gives CASTRDRGLVYGYTF.

This clonotype showed up many times. The gene calls are TRBV20-1 and TRBJ1-4; 8 nucleotides agree with TRBD1. The CDR3 extends over 14 amino acids. V was pared by 0 bases and J by 4 bases, with 1 base of the junction left unmatched. The germline gives CDR1 DFQATT, CDR2 SNEGSKA (reference sequence). In DNA, the CDR3 is TGCAGTGCTAGAGACGACAGGGGTAATGAAAAACTGTTTTTT. It specifies CSARDDRGNEKLFF.

The sample holds many counts of this clonotype. The rearrangement links TRBV30 to TRBJ1-3; D remains unclear. This CDR3 contains 14 residues. Germline loops: CDR1 GTSNPN, CDR2 SVGIG (reference sequence). Trimming took 4 bases from V and 3 from J, leaving 13 bases between them. CDR3 DNA: TGTGCCTGGACCAGTGGAGGGTTTGGAAACACCATATATTTT. Its translation is CAWTSGGFGNTIYF. Using reference TRBV30 and TRBJ1-3 for the parts outside the CDR3, the full variable domain is SQTIHQWPATLVQPVGSPLSLECTVEGTSNPNLYWYRQAAGRGLQLLFYSVGIGQISSEVPQNLSASRPQDRQFILSSKKLLLSDSGFYLCAWTSGGFGNTIYFGEGSWLTVV.

The V and J genes are TRBV9 and TRBJ2-3, with D perhaps assigned TRBD1 or TRBD2 (5 bases each). Per the germline V gene, CDR1 is SGDLS and CDR2 is YYNGEE. Trimming cost V 4 bases and J 1 base, with 13 bases left between them. The length of the CDR3 is 15 residues. This chain's CDR3 is CASSPRGHGTDTQYF. The CDR3 DNA sequence: TGTGCCAGCAGCCCCCGGGGCCACGGCACAGATACGCAGTATTTT.

This sequence joins TRBV24-1 and TRBJ2-1; D uncertain. The CDR3 extends over 18 amino acids. Trimming took 5 bases from V and 6 from J, leaving 25 bases between them. Germline CDR1 KGHDR, CDR2 SFDVKD. The DNA for the CDR3 is TGTGCCACCAGTGGCCACCCCACTGGGGAAACCCCTATCAATGAGCAGTTCTTC. Its translation is CATSGHPTGETPINEQFF.

This clonotype was counted between two and nine times. The chain couples TRBV24-1 to TRBJ2-1; D remains unclear. The V end lost 4 bases, the J end lost 5 bases, and 11 bases lay between the germline ends. Germline loops: CDR1 KGHDR, CDR2 SFDVKD. The CDR3 length is 14 residues. CDR3 sequence (DNA): TGTGCCACCAGTGACCTGGTAGCACACAATGAGCAGTTCTTC. It translates to CATSDLVAHNEQFF.

A few counts support this clonotype. V usage is TRBV6-5 and J usage is TRBJ2-7; 7 positions agree with TRBD2. V lost 2 bases to trimming and J lost 5 bases; unmatched junction nucleotides: 3. The CDR3 contains 13 residues. Germline loops: CDR1 MNHEY, CDR2 SVGAGI. The CDR3 region is CASSYEGRDEQYF. DNA of the CDR3: TGTGCCAGCAGTTACGAGGGGAGGGACGAGCAGTACTTC.

This clonotype was seen a few times. The V and J genes are TRBV20-1 and TRBJ2-1; 14 nucleotides line up with TRBD2. The V gene's germline CDR1 is DFQATT and CDR2 SNEGSKA (reference sequence). With 3 bases clipped from V and 0 bases from J, the junction kept 7 bases outside the gene matches. The length of the CDR3 is 18 residues. CDR3 region: CSASPTSGRGSSYNEQFF. The CDR3 bases are TGCAGTGCTAGCCCGACTAGCGGGAGGGGAAGCTCCTACAATGAGCAGTTCTTC.

This clonotype was picked up many times. This rearrangement joins TRBV20-1 to TRBJ2-7, with TRBD1 matching over 10 bases. The V gene's germline CDR1 is DFQATT and CDR2 SNEGSKA (reference sequence). The CDR3 sequence is 12 residues long. V lost 7 bases and J lost 6; bases outside the gene matches: 6. In nucleotides, the CDR3 is TGCAGTGTGGACGGGACAGGGGTCGAGCAGTACTTC. Protein: CSVDGTGVEQYF.

The chain combines TRBV19 with TRBJ2-3, with D perhaps being TRBD1 or TRBD2 (6 bases each). The V end was cut by 5 bases, the J end by 3 bases, with 18 bases between. Germline assignment: CDR1 LNHDA and CDR2 SQIVND (reference sequence). The CDR3 has 16 residues. This CDR3 is CASSRGRGGRTDTQYF. CDR3 nucleotide sequence: TGTGCCAGTAGTCGGGGGCGAGGGGGGAGGACAGATACGCAGTATTTT.

This clonotype was detected many times. The chain has TRBV28 and TRBJ2-2; D not resolved. The germline V and J ends were trimmed by 4 bases and 0 bases, with 9 bases remaining between them. This CDR3 comprises 15 residues. Germline CDR1 reads MDHEN; CDR2 reads SYDVKM. CDR3: CASSSGHANTGELFF. In DNA form, the CDR3 reads TGTGCCAGCAGTTCCGGTCACGCGAACACCGGGGAGCTGTTTTTT.

Comment on this clonotype: Mismatch with germline at one junction end may stem from a read error. The chain employs TRBV6-1 and TRBJ2-2; 10 nucleotides line up with TRBD2. Germline CDR1 MNHNS, CDR2 SASEGT. This CDR3 is 15 amino acids long. CDR3 nucleotide sequence: TGTGCCAGCAGTCTAGCGGGAGACAGCACCGGGGAGCTGTCTTTT. Translation gives CASSLAGDSTGELSF.